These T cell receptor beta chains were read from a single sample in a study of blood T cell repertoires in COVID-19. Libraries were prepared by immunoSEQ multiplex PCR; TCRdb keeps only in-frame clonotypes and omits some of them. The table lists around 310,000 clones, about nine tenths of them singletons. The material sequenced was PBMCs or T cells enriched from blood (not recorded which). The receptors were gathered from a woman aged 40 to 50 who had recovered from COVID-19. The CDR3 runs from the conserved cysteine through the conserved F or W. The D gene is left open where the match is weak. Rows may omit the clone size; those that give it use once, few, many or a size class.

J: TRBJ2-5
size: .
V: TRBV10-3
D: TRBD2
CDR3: CAIRSGGAQETQYF
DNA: TGTGCCATCAGGAGCGGGGGGGCCCAAGAGACCCAGTACTTC

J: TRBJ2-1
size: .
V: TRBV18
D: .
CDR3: CASSPLGNGEGEQFF
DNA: TGTGCCAGCTCACCACTGGGGAATGGAGAGGGAGAGCAGTTCTTC

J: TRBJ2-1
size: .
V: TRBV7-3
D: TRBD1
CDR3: CASSSPDREAGEQFF
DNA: TGTGCCAGCAGCTCCCCGGACAGGGAGGCGGGTGAGCAGTTCTTC

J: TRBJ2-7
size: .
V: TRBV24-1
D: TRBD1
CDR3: CATSDSGTGFGALPYEQYF
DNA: TGTGCCACCAGTGATTCCGGGACAGGGTTCGGAGCTCTCCCCTACGAGCAGTACTTC

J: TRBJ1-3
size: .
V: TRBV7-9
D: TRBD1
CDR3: CASSSGQVSSGNTIYF
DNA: TGTGCCAGCAGCTCGGGACAGGTATCCTCTGGAAACACCATATATTTT

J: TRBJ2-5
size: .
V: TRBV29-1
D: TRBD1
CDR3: CSVEERDRGETQYF
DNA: TGCAGCGTTGAAGAGCGGGACAGGGGGGAGACCCAGTACTTC

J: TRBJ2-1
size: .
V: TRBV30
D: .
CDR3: CAWNRRSQGNEQFF
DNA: TGTGCCTGGAATCGCCGGAGCCAAGGAAATGAGCAGTTCTTC

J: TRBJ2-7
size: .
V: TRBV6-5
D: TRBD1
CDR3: CASRRGQGAYEQYF
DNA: TGTGCCAGCAGACGGGGACAGGGGGCCTACGAGCAGTACTTC

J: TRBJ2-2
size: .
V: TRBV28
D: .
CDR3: CASTRGDTNTGELFF
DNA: TGTGCCAGCACTCGTGGGGACACGAACACCGGGGAGCTGTTTTTT

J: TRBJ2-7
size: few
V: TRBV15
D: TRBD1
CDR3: CATSKRGPYEQYF
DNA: TGTGCCACCAGCAAGAGGGGGCCCTACGAGCAGTACTTC

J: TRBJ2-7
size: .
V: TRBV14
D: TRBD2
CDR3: CASSPSGGFYEQYF
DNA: TGTGCCAGCAGCCCTAGCGGGGGGTTCTACGAGCAGTACTTC

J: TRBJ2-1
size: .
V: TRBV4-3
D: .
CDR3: CASSQGPFNEQFF
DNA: TGCGCCAGCAGCCAAGGTCCTTTTAATGAGCAGTTCTTC

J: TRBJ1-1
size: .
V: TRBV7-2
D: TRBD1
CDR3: CASSPTGVRPEAFF
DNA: TGTGCCAGCAGCCCTACAGGGGTTAGGCCTGAAGCTTTCTTT

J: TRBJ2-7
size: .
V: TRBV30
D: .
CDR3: CAWRPPGPYEQYF
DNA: TGTGCCTGGAGACCCCCCGGTCCCTACGAGCAGTACTTC

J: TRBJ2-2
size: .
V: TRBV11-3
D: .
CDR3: CASSLLRANGELFF
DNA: TGTGCCAGCAGCTTGCTCAGGGCTAACGGGGAGCTGTTTTTT

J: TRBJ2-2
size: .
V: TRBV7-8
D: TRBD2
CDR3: CASSLGLAGTGELFF
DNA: TGTGCCAGCAGCTTAGGGCTAGCGGGAACCGGGGAGCTGTTTTTT

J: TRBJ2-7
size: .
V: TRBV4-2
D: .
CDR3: CASSQGDKDEQYF
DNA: TGTGCCAGCAGCCAAGGAGATAAAGACGAGCAGTACTTC

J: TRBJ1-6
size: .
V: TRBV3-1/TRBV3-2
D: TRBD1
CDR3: CASSLSDRDSPLHF
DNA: TGTGCCAGCAGCTTAAGTGACAGGGACTCACCCCTCCACTTT

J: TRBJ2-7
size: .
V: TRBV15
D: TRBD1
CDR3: CATRPGGGQGNEQYF
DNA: TGTGCCACCAGACCAGGTGGGGGACAGGGGAACGAGCAGTACTTC

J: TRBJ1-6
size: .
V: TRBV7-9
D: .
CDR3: CASSLTGDGSPLHF
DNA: TGTGCCAGCAGCCTGACAGGCGACGGGTCACCCCTCCACTTT

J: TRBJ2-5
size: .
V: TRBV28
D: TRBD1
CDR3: CASSTRDRDMWETQYF
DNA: TGTGCCAGCAGTACCCGGGACAGGGACATGTGGGAGACCCAGTACTTC

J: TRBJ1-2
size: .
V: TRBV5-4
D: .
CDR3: CASSPNQGMYYGYTF
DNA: TGTGCCAGCAGCCCAAATCAGGGGATGTACTATGGCTACACCTTC

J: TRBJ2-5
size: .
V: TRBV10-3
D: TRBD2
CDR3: CAIGPFSSGGPQETQYF
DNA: TGTGCCATCGGACCTTTTTCTAGCGGGGGACCCCAAGAGACCCAGTACTTC

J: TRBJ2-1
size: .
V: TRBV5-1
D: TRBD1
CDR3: CASSYDRVPYNEQFF
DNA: TGCGCCAGCAGCTATGACAGGGTCCCCTACAATGAGCAGTTCTTC

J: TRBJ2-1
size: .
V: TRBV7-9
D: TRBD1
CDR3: CASRGQGGDEQFF
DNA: TGTGCCAGCAGGGGACAGGGTGGAGATGAGCAGTTCTTC

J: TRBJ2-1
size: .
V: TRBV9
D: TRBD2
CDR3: CASSGTLAGGPGQFF
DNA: TGTGCCAGCAGCGGAACCCTAGCGGGGGGGCCAGGGCAGTTCTTC

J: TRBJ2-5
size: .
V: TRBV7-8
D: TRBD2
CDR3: CASSPRGGIGQETQYF
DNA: TGTGCCAGCAGCCCTCGGGGGGGAATAGGGCAAGAGACCCAGTACTTC

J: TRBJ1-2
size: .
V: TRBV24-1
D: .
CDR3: CATSDFTDSGGNGYTF
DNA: TGTGCCACCAGTGATTTTACGGATTCCGGCGGGAATGGCTACACCTTC

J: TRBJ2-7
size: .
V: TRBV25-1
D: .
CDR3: CASSEGAAYEQYF
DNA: TGTGCCAGCAGTGAGGGGGCAGCCTACGAGCAGTACTTC

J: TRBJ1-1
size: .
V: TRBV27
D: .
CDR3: CASRLSGGQGTEAFF
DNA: TGTGCCAGCAGGTTATCGGGGGGGCAGGGCACTGAAGCTTTCTTT

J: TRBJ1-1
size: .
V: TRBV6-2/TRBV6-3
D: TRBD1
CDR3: CASSYRGQGARTEAFF
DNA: TGTGCCAGCAGTTACCGAGGACAGGGGGCACGTACTGAAGCTTTCTTT

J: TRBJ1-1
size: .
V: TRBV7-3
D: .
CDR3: CASSLRSDTEAFF
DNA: TGTGCCAGCAGCTTAAGGTCAGACACTGAAGCTTTCTTT

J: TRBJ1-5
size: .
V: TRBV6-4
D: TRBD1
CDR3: CASTKQGSSNQPQHF
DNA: TGTGCCAGCACCAAACAGGGGTCTAGCAATCAGCCCCAGCATTTT

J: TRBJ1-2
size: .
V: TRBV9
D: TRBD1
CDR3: CASSASTGAGGYTF
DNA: TGTGCCAGCAGCGCCTCGACAGGGGCGGGTGGCTACACCTTC

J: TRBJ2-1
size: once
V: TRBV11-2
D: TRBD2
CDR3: CASLPLSSGRIYNEQFF
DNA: TGTGCCAGCCTCCCCCTCTCTAGCGGGAGGATCTACAATGAGCAGTTCTTC

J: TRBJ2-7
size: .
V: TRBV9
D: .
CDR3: CASSSGSSYEQYF
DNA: TGTGCCAGCAGCTCGGGGAGCTCCTACGAGCAGTACTTC

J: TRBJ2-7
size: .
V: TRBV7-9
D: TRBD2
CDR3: CASSPRLAVHEQYF
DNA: TGTGCCAGCAGCCCCAGACTAGCGGTCCACGAGCAGTACTTC

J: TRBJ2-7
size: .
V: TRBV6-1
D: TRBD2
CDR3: CASSEVSGDEQYF
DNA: TGTGCCAGCAGTGAAGTAAGCGGGGACGAGCAGTACTTC

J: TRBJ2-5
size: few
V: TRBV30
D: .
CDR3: CAWSQGFQETQYF
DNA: TGTGCCTGGAGTCAGGGATTCCAAGAGACCCAGTACTTC

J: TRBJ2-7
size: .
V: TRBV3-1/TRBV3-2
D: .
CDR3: CASSRPGRSLDEQYF
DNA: TGTGCCAGCAGCCGCCCCGGAAGGAGTCTTGACGAGCAGTACTTC

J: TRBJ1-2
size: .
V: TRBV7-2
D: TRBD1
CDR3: CASSLAGQGAYGYTF
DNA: TGTGCCAGCAGCTTAGCCGGACAGGGGGCGTATGGCTACACCTTC

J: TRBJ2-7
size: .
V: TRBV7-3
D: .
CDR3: CASSLSGTPPGEQYF
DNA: TGTGCCAGCAGCTTAAGTGGGACACCCCCGGGCGAGCAGTACTTC

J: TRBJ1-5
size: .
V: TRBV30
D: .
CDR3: CAWNPENQPQHF
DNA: TGTGCCTGGAACCCTGAGAATCAGCCCCAGCATTTT

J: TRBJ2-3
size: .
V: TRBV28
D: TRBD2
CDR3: CASSFGGEDTQYF
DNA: TGTGCCAGCAGTTTCGGGGGGGAAGATACGCAGTATTTT

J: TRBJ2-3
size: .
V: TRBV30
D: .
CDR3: CAWSRGSPPDTQYF
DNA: TGTGCCTGGAGTCGGGGGTCGCCTCCAGATACGCAGTATTTT

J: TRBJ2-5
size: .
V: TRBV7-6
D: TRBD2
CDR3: CASSSVAGGRETQYF
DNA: TGTGCCAGCAGCTCCGTAGCGGGAGGTCGGGAGACCCAGTACTTC

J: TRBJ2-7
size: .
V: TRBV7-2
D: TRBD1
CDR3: CASSVDRGYEQYF
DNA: TGTGCCAGCAGCGTGGACAGGGGATACGAGCAGTACTTC

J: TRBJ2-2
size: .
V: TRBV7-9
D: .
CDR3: CASSRDDPNTGELFF
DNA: TGTGCCAGCAGCCGAGATGATCCTAACACCGGGGAGCTGTTTTTT

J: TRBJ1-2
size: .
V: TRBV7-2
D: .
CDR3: CASSLGGRVGYYGYTF
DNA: TGTGCCAGCAGCTTAGGGGGGCGGGTAGGCTACTATGGCTACACCTTC

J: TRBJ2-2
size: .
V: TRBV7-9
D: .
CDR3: CASSLLLSGLNTGELFF
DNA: TGTGCCAGCAGCCTTCTCCTGAGCGGCTTAAACACCGGGGAGCTGTTTTTT